A selection of T cell receptor beta chains follows, all from one sample in a study of blood T cell repertoires in COVID-19. The data were produced by immunoSEQ multiplex PCR, yet TCRdb's version contains in-frame clones alone and is incomplete. The sample consists of approximately 350,000 clones, roughly four fifths of them appearing once. The sequencing input was PBMCs or T cells enriched from blood (not recorded which). The source of these receptors is a woman between 45 and 65 years old who had recovered from COVID-19. CDR3s include the opening cysteine and the closing phenylalanine or tryptophan. The order of the fields is V gene, J gene, clone size, D gene, CDR3 protein, CDR3 DNA. A D gene is named only where the DNA matches it firmly. Only part of the rows carry a size: once, few, many, or a class if the clone is expanded.

v_gene: TRBV10-3
j_gene: TRBJ1-2
abundance: -
d_gene: TRBD1
CDR3aa: CAIGSGGYGYTF
CDR3nt: TGTGCCATCGGGTCAGGGGGCTATGGCTACACCTTC

v_gene: TRBV11-3
j_gene: TRBJ2-3
abundance: -
d_gene: TRBD1
CDR3aa: CASSFPRTGGRADTQYF
CDR3nt: TGTGCCAGCAGCTTTCCCCGAACAGGGGGCAGGGCAGATACGCAGTATTTT

v_gene: TRBV6-5
j_gene: TRBJ1-3
abundance: few
d_gene: TRBD1
CDR3aa: CASSYGTGTGNTIYF
CDR3nt: TGTGCCAGCAGTTACGGGACAGGGACTGGAAACACCATATATTTT

v_gene: TRBV6-2/TRBV6-3
j_gene: TRBJ1-2
abundance: -
d_gene: -
CDR3aa: CASSYGIPQGIVAGGYTF
CDR3nt: TGTGCCAGCAGTTACGGTATCCCGCAGGGGATAGTGGCCGGAGGCTACACCTTC

v_gene: TRBV7-2
j_gene: TRBJ1-1
abundance: -
d_gene: TRBD1
CDR3aa: CASSPDREGEAFF
CDR3nt: TGTGCCAGCAGCCCCGACAGGGAAGGTGAAGCTTTCTTT

v_gene: TRBV3-1/TRBV3-2
j_gene: TRBJ2-1
abundance: few
d_gene: TRBD2
CDR3aa: CASSQDGEGYNEQFF
CDR3nt: TGTGCCAGCAGCCAAGACGGGGAGGGCTACAATGAGCAGTTCTTC

v_gene: TRBV6-5
j_gene: TRBJ2-7
abundance: -
d_gene: -
CDR3aa: CASSYSTGHLLYEQYF
CDR3nt: TGTGCCAGCAGTTACTCCACGGGACACCTACTTTACGAGCAGTACTTC

v_gene: TRBV5-1
j_gene: TRBJ2-7
abundance: -
d_gene: TRBD2
CDR3aa: CASSQRPPRSGDYEQYF
CDR3nt: TGCGCCAGCAGCCAGCGACCTCCTAGGAGCGGGGACTACGAGCAGTACTTC

v_gene: TRBV10-1
j_gene: TRBJ2-1
abundance: -
d_gene: -
CDR3aa: CARVKGEYNEQFF
CDR3nt: TGCGCCAGGGTGAAGGGGGAATACAATGAGCAGTTCTTC

v_gene: TRBV19
j_gene: TRBJ1-5
abundance: once
d_gene: -
CDR3aa: CASRALNQPQHF
CDR3nt: TGTGCCAGTAGGGCATTAAATCAGCCCCAGCATTTT

v_gene: TRBV7-9
j_gene: TRBJ2-1
abundance: -
d_gene: TRBD2
CDR3aa: CASSLTSGSFDEQFF
CDR3nt: TGTGCCAGCAGCTTAACTAGCGGGAGCTTCGATGAGCAGTTCTTC

v_gene: TRBV7-9
j_gene: TRBJ2-5
abundance: -
d_gene: TRBD2
CDR3aa: CASSPGTRPETQYF
CDR3nt: TGTGCCAGCAGCCCGGGGACTAGGCCAGAGACCCAGTACTTC

v_gene: TRBV29-1
j_gene: TRBJ1-3
abundance: once
d_gene: -
CDR3aa: CSVAEHQGTGNTIYF
CDR3nt: TGCAGCGTTGCCGAACATCAGGGGACTGGAAACACCATATATTTT

v_gene: TRBV2
j_gene: TRBJ2-1
abundance: -
d_gene: TRBD2
CDR3aa: CASSEAATSGRAIHNEQFF
CDR3nt: TGTGCCAGCAGTGAAGCGGCGACTAGCGGGAGGGCCATACACAATGAGCAGTTCTTC

v_gene: TRBV5-1
j_gene: TRBJ1-2
abundance: -
d_gene: TRBD1
CDR3aa: CASSFPGQDYGYTF
CDR3nt: TGCGCCAGCAGCTTTCCGGGACAGGACTATGGCTACACCTTC

v_gene: TRBV29-1
j_gene: TRBJ1-1
abundance: -
d_gene: -
CDR3aa: CSAPGRAGANTEAFF
CDR3nt: TGCAGCGCCCCCGGAAGGGCAGGGGCGAACACTGAAGCTTTCTTT

v_gene: TRBV5-1
j_gene: TRBJ2-2
abundance: -
d_gene: -
CDR3aa: CASSSLASNTGELFF
CDR3nt: TGCGCCAGCAGCTCCCTAGCCTCGAACACCGGGGAGCTGTTTTTT